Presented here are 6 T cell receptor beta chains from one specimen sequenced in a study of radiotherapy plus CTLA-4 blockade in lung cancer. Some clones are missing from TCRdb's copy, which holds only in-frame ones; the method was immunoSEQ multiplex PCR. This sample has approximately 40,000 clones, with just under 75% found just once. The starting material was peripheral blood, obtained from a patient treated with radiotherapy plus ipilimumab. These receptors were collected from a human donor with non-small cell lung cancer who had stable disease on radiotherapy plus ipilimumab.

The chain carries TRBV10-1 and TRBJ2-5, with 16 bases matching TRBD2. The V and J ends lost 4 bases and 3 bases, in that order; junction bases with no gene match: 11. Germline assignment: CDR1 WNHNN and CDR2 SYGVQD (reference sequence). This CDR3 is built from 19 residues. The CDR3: CASSGGLAGGPGWEETQYF. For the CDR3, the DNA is TGCGCCAGCAGTGGGGGACTAGCGGGGGGGCCAGGGTGGGAAGAGACCCAGTACTTC.

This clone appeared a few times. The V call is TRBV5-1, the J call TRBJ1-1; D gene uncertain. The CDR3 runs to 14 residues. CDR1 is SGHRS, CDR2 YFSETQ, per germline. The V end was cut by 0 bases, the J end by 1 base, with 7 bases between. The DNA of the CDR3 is TGCGCCAGCAGCTTGGACAGTAAGAACACTGAAGCTTTCTTT. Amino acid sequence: CASSLDSKNTEAFF.

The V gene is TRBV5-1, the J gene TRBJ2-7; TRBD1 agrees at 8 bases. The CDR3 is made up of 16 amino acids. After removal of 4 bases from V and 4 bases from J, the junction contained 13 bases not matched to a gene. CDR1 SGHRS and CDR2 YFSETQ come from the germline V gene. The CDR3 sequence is CASSVLTGTGPYEQYF. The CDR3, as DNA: TGCGCCAGCAGCGTCCTTACGGGGACAGGACCTTACGAGCAGTACTTC.

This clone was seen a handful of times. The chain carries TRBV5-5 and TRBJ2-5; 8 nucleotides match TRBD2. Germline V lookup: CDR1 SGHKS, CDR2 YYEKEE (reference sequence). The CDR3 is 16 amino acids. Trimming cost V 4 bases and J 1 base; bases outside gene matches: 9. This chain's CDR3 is CASSAGGRGGQETQYF. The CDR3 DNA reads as TGTGCCAGCAGCGCGGGGGGTAGGGGCGGCCAAGAGACCCAGTACTTC.

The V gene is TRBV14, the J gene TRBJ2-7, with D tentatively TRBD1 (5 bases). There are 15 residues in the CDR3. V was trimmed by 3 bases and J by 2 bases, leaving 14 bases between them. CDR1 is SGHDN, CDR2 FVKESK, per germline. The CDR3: CASSQIRLGAYEQYF. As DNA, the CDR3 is TGTGCCAGCAGCCAGATCCGTTTAGGGGCCTACGAGCAGTACTTC.

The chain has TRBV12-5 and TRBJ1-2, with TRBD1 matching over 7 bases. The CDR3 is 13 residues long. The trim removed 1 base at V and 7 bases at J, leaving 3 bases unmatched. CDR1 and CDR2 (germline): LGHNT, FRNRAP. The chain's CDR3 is CASGLENRGGYTF. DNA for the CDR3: TGTGCTAGTGGTTTGGAAAACAGGGGTGGCTACACCTTC.